This T cell receptor (beta chain) was found in a study of shared clonotypes between healthy human individuals. Study results and limitations: Relative to clonotypes present in all four donors, those not shared had lower generation probabilities. In a few donors, about 5% of naive CD4 clonotypes appeared in common.

Method: immunoSEQ multiplex PCR; TCRdb's copy keeps in-frame clones and lacks some. The sample records under 650,000 clones, 90% to 97% being singletons. For this clone: The antigen is unknown.

Germline CDR1 reads SGHDT; CDR2 reads YYEEEE. The CDR3 loop spans 17 amino acids. Trimming removed 3 bases from V and 5 bases from J, with 21 bases in between. Adults of Caucasian background living in Nashville, Tennessee made up all donors. The clonotype comes from a young woman in good health. What was sequenced was naive CD4+ T cells sorted from blood. Subset specified: CD45RA+ positively selected. V usage is TRBV5-6 and J usage is TRBJ2-1; the D gene is possibly TRBD2 (5 bases). This CDR3 reads CASSSPLGAETNNEQFF. The CDR3 DNA sequence: TGTGCCAGCAGCTCCCCCCTAGGAGCGGAGACCAACAATGAGCAGTTCTTC.